The 19 T cell receptor beta chains presented below share a single source sample, sequenced in a study of cytomegalovirus exposure and HLA in healthy donors. The PCR was carried out with 60 Vbeta primers and 13 Jbeta primers. Profiled with immunoSEQ multiplex PCR; TCRdb holds only in-frame clones, not every one. Of about 130,000 clones listed, 15% to 20% were seen once; the top ten hold approximately 2.9%. Sequencing was performed on PBMCs. Receptors originate from a female donor in good health and CMV-seropositive.

The rearrangement joins TRBV5-6 to TRBJ2-6; D might be TRBD1 (6 bases). V was trimmed by 5 bases and J by 3 bases, leaving 12 bases between them. CDR1 is SGHDT and CDR2 is YYEEEE in the germline V gene. The CDR3 is 15 amino acids. DNA of the CDR3: TGTGCCAGCAGTTCAGGGGTAGGTGGGGCCAACGTCCTGACTTTC. This sequence encodes CASSSGVGGANVLTF.

This clone was detected a few times. The V and J genes are TRBV30 and TRBJ1-5, with TRBD1 matching 7 bases. CDR3 length equals 13 residues. The germline V gene encodes CDR1 GTSNPN and CDR2 SVGIG (reference sequence). J lost 7 bases, V lost 2 bases, and 5 bases had no gene match. This CDR3 reads CAWSKGAEQPQHF. The CDR3 DNA follows: TGTGCCTGGAGTAAGGGGGCCGAGCAGCCCCAGCATTTT.

The V and J genes are TRBV5-1 and TRBJ2-7; TRBD2 matches at 10 bases. The junction had 2 bases not matched to a gene; V was cut back by 1 base and J by 4 bases. CDR1 SGHRS and CDR2 YFSETQ come from the germline V gene. This CDR3 has 14 amino acids. CDR3 region: CASSLSGGAYEQYF. The CDR3, as DNA: TGCGCCAGCAGCTTGAGCGGGGGGGCTTACGAGCAGTACTTC.

The chain carries TRBV7-9 and TRBJ2-7, with D tentatively TRBD2 (6 bases). This CDR3 comprises 14 residues. Per germline, CDR1 SEHNR and CDR2 FQNEAQ (reference sequence). V lost 5 bases to trimming and J lost 6 bases, with 17 bases between them. The CDR3 protein is CASSNAGEEGEQYF. Here the CDR3 DNA reads TGTGCCAGCAGCAACGCTGGGGAGGAAGGCGAGCAGTACTTC.

This clone appeared a few times. This chain joins TRBV5-6 and TRBJ2-3, with a possible D match to TRBD1 (7 bases). Trimming removed 4 bases at V and 2 bases at J, with 14 bases between. The CDR3 has 15 amino acids. The germline V gene has CDR1 SGHDT and CDR2 YYEEEE. For the CDR3, the DNA is TGTGCCAGCAGCGCGGGACAGCACTACACAGATACGCAGTATTTT. This sequence encodes CASSAGQHYTDTQYF.

This clone was seen a handful of times. This sequence joins TRBV5-1 and TRBJ1-4; 10 bases match TRBD1. V was clipped by 7 bases and J by 5 bases; unmatched bases: 2. Germline V gene data show CDR1 as SGHRS and CDR2 as YFSETQ. The CDR3 sequence is 13 residues long. CDR3 amino acids: CASADRGNEKLFF. The CDR3 DNA is TGCGCCAGCGCGGACAGGGGGAATGAAAAACTGTTTTTT.

This clone was counted between two and nine times. J is TRBJ1-1 and V is TRBV5-1; a possible D gene is TRBD1 (6 bases). Deletions cut 2 bases from V and 5 bases from J, with 19 bases between. The germline CDR1 and CDR2 sequences are SGHRS and YFSETQ. The CDR3 consists of 16 residues. CDR3 loop: CASSFSNPTDRTEAFF. Here the CDR3 DNA reads TGCGCCAGCAGCTTTTCAAACCCGACGGACAGAACTGAAGCTTTCTTT.

This clone was observed a few times. The J gene is TRBJ1-5, the V gene TRBV10-3; 8 nucleotides agree with TRBD1. The germline gives CDR1 ENHRY, CDR2 SYGVKD. The CDR3 is 13 amino acids. After removal of 10 bases from V and 6 bases from J, the junction contained 8 bases not matched to a gene. The CDR3 sequence: CATKTGDGQPQHF. DNA of the CDR3: TGTGCCACCAAGACAGGGGACGGTCAGCCCCAGCATTTT.

The V gene is TRBV7-2, the J gene TRBJ2-1; 10 positions agree with TRBD1. This CDR3 region has 16 residues. Germline V CDR1 and CDR2: SGHTA, FQGNSA. V lost 3 bases and J lost 7; bases outside the gene matches: 9. CDR3 loop: CASSLAVTGGLNEQFF. The CDR3 nucleotides are TGTGCCAGCAGCTTGGCGGTGACAGGGGGCCTTAATGAGCAGTTCTTC. The variable domain in full, with the rest retrieved from reference TRBV7-2 and TRBJ2-1, is GAGVSQSPSNKVTEKGKDVELRCDPISGHTALYWYRQSLGQGLEFLIYFQGNSAPDKSGLPSDRFSAERTGGSVSTLTIQRTQQEDSAVYLCASSLAVTGGLNEQFFGPGTRLTVL.

This clone was recorded a few times. This chain links TRBV7-9 with TRBJ2-1, with D possibly matching TRBD1 (6 bases). V was trimmed by 1 base and J by 0 bases, leaving 13 bases between them. Germline CDR1 is SEHNR and CDR2 is FQNEAQ (reference sequence). This CDR3 is 17 amino acids long. The CDR3 sequence: CASSLGWTASSYNEQFF. CDR3 nucleotide sequence: TGTGCCAGCAGCTTAGGCTGGACAGCCAGCTCCTACAATGAGCAGTTCTTC.

In this sample, this clone turned up a few times. V and J are TRBV2 and TRBJ2-2; 7 bases fit TRBD1. J was trimmed by 4 bases and V by 6 bases; bases with no gene match: 5. The CDR3 sequence is 14 residues long. Germline V gene data show CDR1 as SNHLY and CDR2 as FYNNEI. This CDR3 is CASRAGTATGELFF. CDR3 in DNA: TGTGCCAGCAGGGCCGGGACAGCCACCGGGGAGCTGTTTTTT. The complete variable domain, with remaining parts taken from reference TRBV2 and TRBJ2-2, reads EPEVTQTPSHQVTQMGQEVILRCVPISNHLYFYWYRQILGQKVEFLVSFYNNEISEKSEIFDDQFSVERPDGSNFTLKIRSTKLEDSAMYFCASRAGTATGELFFGEGSRLTVL.

This clone was observed a handful of times. The rearrangement joins TRBV18 to TRBJ1-6, with D possibly TRBD1 on 6 matching bases. Germline V gives CDR1 KGHSH, CDR2 LQKENI. This CDR3 is 16 amino acids long. V was trimmed by 2 bases and J by 6 bases, leaving 14 bases between them. The CDR3 DNA follows: TGTGCCAGCTCACCAATTGATGTCAGGGGTAATTCACCCCTCCACTTT. It yields the protein CASSPIDVRGNSPLHF.

The sample holds many counts of this clone. The chain couples TRBV2 to TRBJ1-2, with 7 bases aligning to TRBD1. J was trimmed by 4 bases and V by 7 bases; bases with no gene match: 6. This CDR3 has 13 residues. Looked up from germline, CDR1 is SNHLY and CDR2 is FYNNEI. The CDR3 spells CASTGGPVYGYTF. The CDR3 DNA is TGTGCCAGCACAGGGGGGCCGGTCTATGGCTACACCTTC.

The rearrangement links TRBV11-3 to TRBJ2-5; possible D gene TRBD2, 5 bases. Germline lookup yields CDR1 SGHNT and CDR2 YENEEA. Trimming stripped 5 bases from V and 3 bases from J, with 10 bases between. The CDR3 extends over 13 amino acids. CDR3 in DNA: TGTGCCAGCAGCGTCCACGGGAAAGAGACCCAGTACTTC. Protein sequence: CASSVHGKETQYF.

This clone occurred a few times. The rearrangement links TRBV5-6 to TRBJ1-1; possibly TRBD1 for D (5 bases). V was cut by 0 bases and J by 5 bases, with 11 bases left in between. In germline, CDR1 is SGHDT, CDR2 YYEEEE. The CDR3 has 14 amino acids. The CDR3 sequence: CASSLVPTGTEAFF. In DNA, the CDR3 is TGTGCCAGCAGCTTGGTCCCAACAGGAACTGAAGCTTTCTTT.

This sequence joins TRBV9 and TRBJ2-5, with TRBD2 matching over 8 bases. Germline values: CDR1 SGDLS, CDR2 YYNGEE. With 4 bases clipped from V and 4 bases from J, the junction kept 9 bases outside the gene matches. The CDR3 is made up of 15 amino acids. The CDR3 DNA follows: TGTGCCAGCAGCCCCGGGGGGGCAATGGGAGAGACCCAGTACTTC. Encoded protein: CASSPGGAMGETQYF.

The rearrangement links TRBV7-2 to TRBJ1-2; 7 bases agree with TRBD1. The CDR3 is 16 amino acids. Trimming removed 1 base from V and 0 bases from J; junction bases left unmatched: 5. CDR1 is SGHTA and CDR2 is FQGNSA in the germline V gene. The CDR3 region is CASSLVGTVANYGYTF. The DNA for the CDR3 is TGTGCCAGCAGCTTAGTTGGGACAGTTGCTAACTATGGCTACACCTTC.

The rearrangement uses TRBV4-2 and TRBJ2-1; weak D call: TRBD2 (6 bases). This CDR3 region has 16 residues. V lost 0 bases and J lost 4, with 13 bases in between. Germline values: CDR1 LGHNA, CDR2 YNFKEQ. The CDR3 sequence is CASSQDGASEYNEQFF. For the CDR3, the DNA is TGTGCCAGCAGCCAAGATGGGGCTAGCGAGTACAATGAGCAGTTCTTC.

The rearrangement joins TRBV5-1 to TRBJ2-7; TRBD1 aligns across 9 bases. Germline values: CDR1 SGHRS, CDR2 YFSETQ. This CDR3 is built from 15 residues. J lost 6 bases, V lost 0 bases, and 7 bases had no gene match. CDR3 loop: CASSLVGTGFSEQYF. The CDR3 DNA reads TGCGCCAGCAGCTTGGTAGGGACAGGGTTTTCCGAGCAGTACTTC.